This TCR beta chain was sequenced during a study of cytomegalovirus exposure and HLA in healthy donors. This clone has just one count. Antigen specificity is unknown. The donors belonged to the approximately 120-subject validation cohort, separate from the roughly 670-subject first cohort. Assay: immunoSEQ multiplex PCR; the TCRdb copy retains only in-frame clones and omits some. The table has tens of thousands of clones, approximately 80% seen once; the top ten hold under 3.5%. CDR3 length: 15 amino acids. Germline lookup yields CDR1 SGHRS and CDR2 YFSETQ. Trimming took 4 bases from V and 8 from J, leaving 19 bases between them. Findings and caveats of the study: Reports showed the classifier diagnosing cytomegalovirus status with high specificity and sensitivity. According to a subsequent analysis, TCR clusters from the first cohort were inclined to appear together in the 120 validation repertoires.

The chain recombines TRBV5-1 with TRBJ1-5; unclear D gene. The sequenced sample was PBMCs. This sequence was found in a man aged 25-40 years in good health and CMV-seronegative. CDR3 nucleotide sequence: TGCGCCAGCAGCCCGGCTGGCGGGATTCTCAAGCCCCAGCATTTT. The encoded protein is CASSPAGGILKPQHF.